This TCR beta chain was retrieved from a study of vaccination and CD4 T cells after COVID-19. Across the whole study: The control cultures got either a CEFX pool, an HIV-1 Nef pool, or no peptide at all.

The CDR3 totals 15 residues. Unmatched junction bases numbered 8, after V lost 6 bases and J lost 4 bases. Details on this clonotype: The antigen remains unidentified.

At the Johns Hopkins FTIC core, DNA taken from cultured CD4+ T cells was sequenced by way of the Oncomine TCR Beta short-read assay. TCRdb ran MiXCR on the PCR reads and lists one entry per CDR3 protein. The sample lists 10,000 or so distinct CDR3 sequences; 51% were seen once. The treatment was: approximately 10-day PBMC culture with coronavirus spike peptide pools or control peptides (ViraFEST assay). Negative selection isolated the CD4+ T cells once the cells had been cultured for 10 days. This TCR derives from a human donor who had recovered from COVID-19. Sequencing was done on a sample of CD4+ T cells from blood, cultured in vitro. The chain uses TRBV12-3 or TRBV12-4 and TRBJ2-2; 7 nucleotides match TRBD1. CDR3 loop: CASRRQGSGTGELFF. CDR3 sequence (DNA): TGTGCCAGCAGACGACAGGGCTCGGGCACCGGGGAGCTGTTTTTT.